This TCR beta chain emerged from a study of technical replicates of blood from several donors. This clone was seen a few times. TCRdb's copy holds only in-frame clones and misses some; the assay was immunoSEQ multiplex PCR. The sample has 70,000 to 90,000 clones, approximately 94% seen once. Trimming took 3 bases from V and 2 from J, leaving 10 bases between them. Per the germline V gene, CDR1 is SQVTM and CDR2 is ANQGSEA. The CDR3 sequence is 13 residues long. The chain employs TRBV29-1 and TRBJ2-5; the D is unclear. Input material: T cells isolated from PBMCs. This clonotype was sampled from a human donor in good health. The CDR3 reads CSVDTLAQETQYF. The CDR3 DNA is TGCAGCGTTGATACCTTGGCTCAAGAGACCCAGTACTTC.